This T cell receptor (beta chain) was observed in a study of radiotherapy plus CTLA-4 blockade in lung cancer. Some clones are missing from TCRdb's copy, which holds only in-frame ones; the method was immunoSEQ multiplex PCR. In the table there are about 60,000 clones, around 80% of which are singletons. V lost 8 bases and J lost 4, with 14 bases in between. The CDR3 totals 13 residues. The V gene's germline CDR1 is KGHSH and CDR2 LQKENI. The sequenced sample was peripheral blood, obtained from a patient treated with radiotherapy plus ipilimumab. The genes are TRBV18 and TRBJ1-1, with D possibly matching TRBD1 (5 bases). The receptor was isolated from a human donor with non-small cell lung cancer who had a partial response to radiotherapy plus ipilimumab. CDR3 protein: CASRGEGVTEAFF. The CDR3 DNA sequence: TGTGCCAGCCGCGGGGAAGGGGTCACTGAAGCTTTCTTT.